Listed below are T cell receptor beta chains from one sample, sequenced in a study of T cell changes during pregnancy in multiple sclerosis. Produced via immunoSEQ multiplex PCR; TCRdb's table is partial and in-frame only. The sample has tens of thousands of clones; around 90% are singletons. Sample: CD8+ T cells from peripheral blood mononuclear cells, taken after pregnancy. These receptors originate from a female donor with multiple sclerosis, enrolled in a pregnancy study. Each CDR3 is given with its conserved first and last residue. Rows give clone size only sometimes, using once, few, many, or a class for an expanded clone.

TRBV27	TRBJ2-5	-	CASSPLLAGGVETQYF
TRBV19	TRBJ2-7	once	CASSIEAGDSYEQYF
TRBV4-1	TRBJ1-1	-	CASSQVMNTEAFF
TRBV6-5	TRBJ1-5	-	CASSYSQGKNQPQHF
TRBV10-2	TRBJ1-5	-	CASSEEGIGPQHF
TRBV15	TRBJ1-1	-	CATSRAGQGPRLGWAFF
TRBV9	TRBJ2-3	-	CASSVAGTTSGSTDTQYF
TRBV5-1	TRBJ1-1	-	CASSAGTGPNTEAFF
TRBV5-6	TRBJ1-4	-	CASSLGAVDEKLFF
TRBV19	TRBJ2-7	-	CASSPGGYSYEQYF
TRBV7-9	TRBJ1-1	-	CASSLDRATEAFF
TRBV6-1	TRBJ2-7	-	CAPEGRGRYEQYF
TRBV10-1	TRBJ2-7	-	CASSDFSGVGRYEQYF
TRBV4-3	TRBJ2-3	-	CASSREDGGSTDTQYF
TRBV27	TRBJ2-3	-	CASGNYLNTDTQYF
TRBV18	TRBJ1-2	-	CASSPITERGYGYTF
TRBV27	TRBJ1-6	-	CASSLIQVHF
TRBV5-1	TRBJ2-7	-	CASSLSLSGGAADEQYF
TRBV6-4	TRBJ2-3	-	CASRKLAGGLDTQYF
TRBV29-1	-	-	CSVESRTRGSYEQYF
TRBV19	TRBJ1-6	-	CASKRVWTGASPLHF